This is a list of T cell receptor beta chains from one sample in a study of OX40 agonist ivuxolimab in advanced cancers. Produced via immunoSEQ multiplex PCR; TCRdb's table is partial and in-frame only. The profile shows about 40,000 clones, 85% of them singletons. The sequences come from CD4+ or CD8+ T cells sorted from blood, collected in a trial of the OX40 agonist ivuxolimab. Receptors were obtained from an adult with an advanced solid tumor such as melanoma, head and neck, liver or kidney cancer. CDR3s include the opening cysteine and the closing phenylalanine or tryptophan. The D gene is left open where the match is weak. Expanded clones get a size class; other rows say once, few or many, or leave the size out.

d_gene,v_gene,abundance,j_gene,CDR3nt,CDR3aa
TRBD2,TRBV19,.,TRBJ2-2,TGTGCCAGTAGTATAACTAGCGGGAGCAGGGAGCTGTTTTTT,CASSITSGSRELFF
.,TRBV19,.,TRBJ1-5,TGTGCCAGTAGTATAGGTCGGGGTCAGCCCCAGCATTTT,CASSIGRGQPQHF
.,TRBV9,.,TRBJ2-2,TGTGCCAGCAGCCTGGAGACCGGGGAGCTGTTTTTT,CASSLETGELFF
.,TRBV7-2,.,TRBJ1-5,TGTGCCAGCAGCTTGGGGTATTATAGCAATCAGCCCCAGCATTTT,CASSLGYYSNQPQHF
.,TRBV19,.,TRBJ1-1,TGTGCCAGTAGTATGGCTACAGGCCCGCGGGGGACTGAAGCTTTCTTT,CASSMATGPRGTEAFF
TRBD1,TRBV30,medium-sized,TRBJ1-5,TGTGCCTGGAGCCCCGGGACAGGTAATCAGCCCCAGCATTTT,CAWSPGTGNQPQHF
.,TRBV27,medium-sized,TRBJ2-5,TGTGCCAGCAGTTTATGGGGGCCAGAGGAGACCCAGTACTTC,CASSLWGPEETQYF
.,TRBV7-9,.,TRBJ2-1,TGTGCCAGCACCCCTGAGGTAGCGCCTATTTACAATGAGCAGTTCTTC,CASTPEVAPIYNEQFF
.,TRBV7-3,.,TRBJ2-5,TGTGCCAGCAGCCGCACCGGGACGTCCGAAGAGACCCAGTACTTC,CASSRTGTSEETQYF
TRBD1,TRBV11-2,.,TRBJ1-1,TGTGCCAGCAGCCATCGACAGGGGGAGGACACTGAAGCTTTCTTT,CASSHRQGEDTEAFF
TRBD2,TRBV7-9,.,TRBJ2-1,TGTGCCAGCAGCCGTAGCGGGAGGGCCGATAAGTTCTTC,CASSRSGRADKFF
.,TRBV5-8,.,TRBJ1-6,TGTGCCAGCAGTTATAGGATCTCACCCCTCCACTTT,CASSYRISPLHF
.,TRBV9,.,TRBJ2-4,TGTGCCAGCAGCGTAGGTGGTTCGGCCAAAAACATTCAGTACTTC,CASSVGGSAKNIQYF
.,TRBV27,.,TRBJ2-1,TGTGCCAGCAGTTTATCGATAGCTTACAATGAGCAGTTCTTC,CASSLSIAYNEQFF
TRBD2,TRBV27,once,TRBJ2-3,TGTGCCAGCACCCAAAACGGGGTAGACGGGGGGGCTAGCACAGATACGCAGTATTTT,CASTQNGVDGGASTDTQYF
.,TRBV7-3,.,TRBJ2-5,TGTGCCAGCAGCACCTTGCCAGGACCTCAAGAGACCCAGTACTTC,CASSTLPGPQETQYF
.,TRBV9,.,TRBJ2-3,TGTGCCAGCAGCGTAGGGGGGTTACGCGGAGATACGCAGTATTTT,CASSVGGLRGDTQYF
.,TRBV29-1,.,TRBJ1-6,TGCAGCGTTGAACCCCAGGGCGGGGATTCACCCCTCCACTTT,CSVEPQGGDSPLHF
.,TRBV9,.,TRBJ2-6,TGTGCCAGCAGCGTACCCAGGGAGGCTGGGGCCAACGTCCTGACTTTC,CASSVPREAGANVLTF
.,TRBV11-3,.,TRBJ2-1,TGTGCCAGCAGCTCCCCTCCCAGCACTGAGCAGTTCTTC,CASSSPPSTEQFF
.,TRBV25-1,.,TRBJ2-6,TGTGCCAGCAGCGAATGGGTGGGGCCTGGGGCCAACGTCCTGACTTTC,CASSEWVGPGANVLTF
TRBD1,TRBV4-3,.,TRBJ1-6,TGCGCCAGCAGCCAAGATGACGGCAGGGGGGGCTCACCCCTCCACTTT,CASSQDDGRGGSPLHF